The present entry profiles one T cell receptor beta chain with its context. Germline V gene data show CDR1 as SGHTA and CDR2 as FQGNSA. There are 11 residues in the CDR3. With 3 bases removed from V and 8 bases from J, the gap between germline ends came to 7 bases. Study processing details: From reference gene primer amplification, estimates of nucleated cell counts were derived. The repertoire was sequenced with immunoSEQ multiplex PCR; TCRdb's copy has only in-frame clones and lacks some. From that table come the V and J calls and clone size; the DNA was used to work out D and trimming. Of fewer than 150,000 clones listed, around 88% are singletons. This entry belongs to a study of blood T cell repertoires in COVID-19. Study in general: Sources were T cells, B-cell-depleted T cells, or PBMCs; the material itself was cDNA or gDNA.

Sequencing input: peripheral blood. This sequence was found in a woman aged 50 to 60 who had recovered from COVID-19. The chain carries TRBV7-2 and TRBJ1-2, with D unclear. The CDR3 here is CASSLEWGYTF. The CDR3 DNA reads TGTGCCAGCAGCTTGGAGTGGGGCTACACCTTC.